This T cell receptor beta chain was recorded in a study of Graves' ophthalmopathy and Graves' hyperthyroidism. No donor had other autoimmune disease, uncontrolled infection, pregnancy or lactation. Amplification of the TCR beta CDR3 regions used RNA transcripts (as template). First-round RT-PCR with HTBI primers preceded a second-round multiplex PCR. TCRdb re-derived calls from the multiplex PCR reads in MiXCR, one entry per CDR3 protein. The data show 600,000 to 700,000 distinct CDR3 sequences, over 40% seen once. The V gene lost 0 bases and the J gene lost 2 bases, with 8 bases spanning the gap. The CDR3 consists of 14 residues. Germline lookup yields CDR1 SGHVS and CDR2 FQNEAQ.

Sequences were obtained from peripheral blood. This clonotype was sampled from an adult man with Graves' ophthalmopathy. The J gene is TRBJ2-7, the V gene TRBV7-8; D ambiguous. This CDR3 reads CASSLAGNTYEQYF. Written as DNA, the CDR3 is TGTGCCAGCAGCTTAGCTGGGAATACCTACGAGCAGTACTTC.